This section outlines one TCR beta chain sequence together with its context. Generated by immunoSEQ multiplex PCR, the TCRdb table keeps only in-frame clones and is missing some. The data hold tens of thousands of clones, with 70% to 90% observed a single time. The data originate from a study of OX40 agonist ivuxolimab in advanced cancers. Germline loops: CDR1 SGHRS, CDR2 YFSETQ. V dropped 0 bases and J dropped 3 bases, with 13 bases sitting between them. This CDR3 is built from 16 residues. The receptor's source is an adult with an advanced solid tumor such as melanoma, head and neck, liver or kidney cancer. The sample consisted of CD4+ or CD8+ T cells sorted from blood, taken in a trial of the OX40 agonist ivuxolimab. The V and J genes are TRBV5-1 and TRBJ1-5; D gene uncertain. The CDR3 nucleotides read TGCGCCAGCAGCTTGGCCGGAGATTTATACAATCAGCCCCAGCATTTT. It is translated as CASSLAGDLYNQPQHF.